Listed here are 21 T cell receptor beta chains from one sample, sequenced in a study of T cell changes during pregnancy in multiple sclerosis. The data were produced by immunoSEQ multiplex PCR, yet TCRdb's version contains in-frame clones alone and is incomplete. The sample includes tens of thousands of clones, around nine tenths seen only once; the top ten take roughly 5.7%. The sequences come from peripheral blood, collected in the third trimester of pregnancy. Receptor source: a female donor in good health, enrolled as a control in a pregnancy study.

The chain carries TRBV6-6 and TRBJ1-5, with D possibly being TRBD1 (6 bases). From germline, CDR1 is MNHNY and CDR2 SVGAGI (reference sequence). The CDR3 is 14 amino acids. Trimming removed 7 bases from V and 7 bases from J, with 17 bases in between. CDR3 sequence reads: CASTDGGGWQPQHF. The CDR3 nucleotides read TGTGCCAGCACCGACGGGGGGGGCTGGCAGCCCCAGCATTTT.

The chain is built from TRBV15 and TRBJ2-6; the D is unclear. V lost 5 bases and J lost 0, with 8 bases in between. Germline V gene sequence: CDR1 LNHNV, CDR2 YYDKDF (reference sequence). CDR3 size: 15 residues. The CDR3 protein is CATSGLGSGANVLTF. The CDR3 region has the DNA TGTGCCACCAGCGGTCTAGGCTCTGGGGCCAACGTCCTGACTTTC.

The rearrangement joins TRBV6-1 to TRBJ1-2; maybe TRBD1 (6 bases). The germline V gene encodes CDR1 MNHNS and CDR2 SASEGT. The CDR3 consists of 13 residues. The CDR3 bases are TGTGCGTCGTCGGGGGGGCAGAACTATGGCTACACCTTC. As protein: CASSGGQNYGYTF.

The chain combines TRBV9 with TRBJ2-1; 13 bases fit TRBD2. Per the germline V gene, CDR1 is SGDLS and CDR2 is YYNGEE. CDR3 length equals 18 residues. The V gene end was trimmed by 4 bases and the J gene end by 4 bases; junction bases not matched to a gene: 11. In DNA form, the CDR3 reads TGTGCCAGCAGCTCGACTCCACTAGCGGGAGGGGGATACAATGAGCAGTTCTTC. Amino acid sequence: CASSSTPLAGGGYNEQFF.

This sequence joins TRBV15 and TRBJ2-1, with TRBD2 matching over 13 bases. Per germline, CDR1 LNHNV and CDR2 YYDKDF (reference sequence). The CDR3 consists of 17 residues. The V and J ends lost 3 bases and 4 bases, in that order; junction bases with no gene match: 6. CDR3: CATSRTRTSGSYNEQFF. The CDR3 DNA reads TGTGCCACCAGCAGGACCCGGACTAGCGGGAGTTACAATGAGCAGTTCTTC. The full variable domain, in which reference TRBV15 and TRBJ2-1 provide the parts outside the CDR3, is DAMVIQNPRYQVTQFGKPVTLSCSQTLNHNVMYWYQQKSSQAPKLLFHYYDKDFNNEADTPDNFQSRRPNTSFCFLDIRSPGLGDTAMYLCATSRTRTSGSYNEQFFGPGTRLTVL.

Here the CDR3 DNA reads TGTGCCAGCAGTGGCGGCTCCTATAATTCACCCCTCCACTTT. It translates to CASSGGSYNSPLHF. The rearrangement links TRBV6-4 to TRBJ1-6, with D uncertain. Germline V gene sequence: CDR1 MRHNA, CDR2 SNTAGT. The CDR3 contains 14 residues. Trimming took 4 bases from V and 0 from J, leaving 4 bases between them.

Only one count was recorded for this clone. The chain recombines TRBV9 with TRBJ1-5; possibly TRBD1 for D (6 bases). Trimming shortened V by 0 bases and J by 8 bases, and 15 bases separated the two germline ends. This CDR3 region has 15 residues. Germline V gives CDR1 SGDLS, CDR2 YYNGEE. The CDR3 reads CASSVGPGDLEPQHF. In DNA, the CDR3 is TGTGCCAGCAGCGTAGGGCCAGGGGATCTTGAGCCCCAGCATTTT. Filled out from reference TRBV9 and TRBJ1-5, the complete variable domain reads DSGVTQTPKHLITATGQRVTLRCSPRSGDLSVYWYQQSLDQGLQFLIQYYNGEERAKGNILERFSAQQFPDLHSELNLSSLELGDSALYFCASSVGPGDLEPQHFGDGTRLSIL.

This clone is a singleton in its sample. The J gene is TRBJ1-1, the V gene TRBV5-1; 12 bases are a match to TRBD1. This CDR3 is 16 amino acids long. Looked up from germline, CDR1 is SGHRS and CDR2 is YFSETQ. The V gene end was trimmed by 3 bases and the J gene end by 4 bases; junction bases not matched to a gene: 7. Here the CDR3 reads CASSWGTGGTGTEAFF. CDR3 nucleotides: TGCGCCAGCAGCTGGGGGACAGGGGGCACAGGCACTGAAGCTTTCTTT.

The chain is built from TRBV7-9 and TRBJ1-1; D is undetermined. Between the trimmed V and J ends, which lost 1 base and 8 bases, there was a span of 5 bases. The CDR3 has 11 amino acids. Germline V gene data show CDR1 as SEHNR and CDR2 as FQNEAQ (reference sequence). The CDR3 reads CASSLDKEAFF. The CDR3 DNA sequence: TGTGCCAGCAGCTTAGACAAGGAAGCTTTCTTT.

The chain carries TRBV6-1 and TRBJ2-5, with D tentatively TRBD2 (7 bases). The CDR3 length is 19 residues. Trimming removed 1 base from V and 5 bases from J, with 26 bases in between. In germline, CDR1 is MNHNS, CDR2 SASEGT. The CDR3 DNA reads TGTGCCAGCAGTGAAGAGTTATTAACGTGGAGGGGGGGGCGGGAGACCCAGTACTTC. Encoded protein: CASSEELLTWRGGRETQYF.

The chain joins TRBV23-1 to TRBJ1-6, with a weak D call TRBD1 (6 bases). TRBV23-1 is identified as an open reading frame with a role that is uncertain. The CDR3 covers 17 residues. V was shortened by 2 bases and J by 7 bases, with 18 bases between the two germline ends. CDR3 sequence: CASSQTRGGFPNSPLHF. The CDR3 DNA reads TGCGCCAGCAGTCAAACAAGGGGGGGGTTCCCAAATTCACCCCTCCACTTT.

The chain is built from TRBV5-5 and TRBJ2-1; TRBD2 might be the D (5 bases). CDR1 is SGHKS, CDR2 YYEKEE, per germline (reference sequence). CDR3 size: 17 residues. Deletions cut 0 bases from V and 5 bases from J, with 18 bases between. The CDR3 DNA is TGTGCCAGCAGCTTGGAATGGTCGGCAGGAGGTGACAATGAGCAGTTCTTC. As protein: CASSLEWSAGGDNEQFF. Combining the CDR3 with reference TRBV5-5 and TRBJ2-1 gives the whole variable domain DAGVTQSPTHLIKTRGQQVTLRCSPISGHKSVSWYQQVLGQGPQFIFQYYEKEERGRGNFPDRFSARQFPNYSSELNVNALLLGDSALYLCASSLEWSAGGDNEQFFGPGTRLTVL.

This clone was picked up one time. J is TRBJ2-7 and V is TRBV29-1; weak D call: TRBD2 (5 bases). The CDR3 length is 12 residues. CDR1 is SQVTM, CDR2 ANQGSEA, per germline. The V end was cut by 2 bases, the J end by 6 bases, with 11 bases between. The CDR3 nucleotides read TGCAGCGTTGAATTTGGAGCGGCCGAGCAGTACTTC. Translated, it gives CSVEFGAAEQYF.

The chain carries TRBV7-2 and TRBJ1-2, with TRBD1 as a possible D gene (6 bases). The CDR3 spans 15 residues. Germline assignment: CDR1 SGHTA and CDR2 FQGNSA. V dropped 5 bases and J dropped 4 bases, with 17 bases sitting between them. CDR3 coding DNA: TGTGCCAGCAGCGCGAAGACAGGTTTGGGCTATGGCTACACCTTC. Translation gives CASSAKTGLGYGYTF.

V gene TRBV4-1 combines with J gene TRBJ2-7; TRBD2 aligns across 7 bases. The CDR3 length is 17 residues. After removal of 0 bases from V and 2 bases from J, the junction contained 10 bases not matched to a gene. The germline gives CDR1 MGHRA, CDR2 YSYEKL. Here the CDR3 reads CASSQDATSVPTYEQYF. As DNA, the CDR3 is TGCGCCAGCAGCCAAGATGCCACTAGCGTCCCCACCTACGAGCAGTACTTC.

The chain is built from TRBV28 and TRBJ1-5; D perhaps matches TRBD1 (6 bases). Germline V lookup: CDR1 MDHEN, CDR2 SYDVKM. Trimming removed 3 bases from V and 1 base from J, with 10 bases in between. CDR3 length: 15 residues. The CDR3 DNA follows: TGTGCCAGCAGTTTCAGGGGCAGAAGCAATCAGCCCCAGCATTTT. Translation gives CASSFRGRSNQPQHF.

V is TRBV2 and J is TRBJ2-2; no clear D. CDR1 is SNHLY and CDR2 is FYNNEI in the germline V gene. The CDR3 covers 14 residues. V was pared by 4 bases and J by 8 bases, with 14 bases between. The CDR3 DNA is TGTGCCAGCAGTGTCACCGCAGAGGCAGGGGAGCTGTTTTTT. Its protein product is CASSVTAEAGELFF. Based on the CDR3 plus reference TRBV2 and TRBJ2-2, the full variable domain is EPEVTQTPSHQVTQMGQEVILRCVPISNHLYFYWYRQILGQKVEFLVSFYNNEISEKSEIFDDQFSVERPDGSNFTLKIRSTKLEDSAMYFCASSVTAEAGELFFGEGSRLTVL.

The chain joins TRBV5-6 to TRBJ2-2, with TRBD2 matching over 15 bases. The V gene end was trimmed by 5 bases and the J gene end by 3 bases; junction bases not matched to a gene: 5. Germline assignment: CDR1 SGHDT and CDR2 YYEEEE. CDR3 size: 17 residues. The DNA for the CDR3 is TGTGCCAGCAGTCGGACTAGCGGGGGGGCGGACACCGGGGAGCTGTTTTTT. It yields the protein CASSRTSGGADTGELFF.

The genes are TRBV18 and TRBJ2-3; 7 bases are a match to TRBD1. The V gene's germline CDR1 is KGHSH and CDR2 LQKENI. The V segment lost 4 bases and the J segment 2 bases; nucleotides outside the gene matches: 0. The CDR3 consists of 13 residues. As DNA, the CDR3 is TGTGCCAGCTCACAGGGGGCCACAGATACGCAGTATTTT. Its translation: CASSQGATDTQYF.

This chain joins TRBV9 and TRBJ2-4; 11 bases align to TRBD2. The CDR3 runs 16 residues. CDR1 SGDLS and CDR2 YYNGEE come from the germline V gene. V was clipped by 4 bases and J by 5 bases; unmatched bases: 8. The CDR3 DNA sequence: TGTGCCAGCAGCACTAGCGGGAGTCCTATTGAAAACATTCAGTACTTC. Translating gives CASSTSGSPIENIQYF.

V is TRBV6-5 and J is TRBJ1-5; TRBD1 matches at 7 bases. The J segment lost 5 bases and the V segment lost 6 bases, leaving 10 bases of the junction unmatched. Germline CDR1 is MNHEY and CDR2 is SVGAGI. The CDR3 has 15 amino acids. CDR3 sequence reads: CASSPSTGRYQPQHF. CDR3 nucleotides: TGTGCCAGCAGCCCCTCGACAGGGAGATATCAGCCCCAGCATTTT.